This note documents a single T cell receptor beta chain sequence. V shed 0 bases and J shed 0 bases, with 10 bases lying between them. Germline V CDR1 and CDR2: SGHKS, YYEKEE (reference sequence). The CDR3 loop spans 16 amino acids. The source of the sample is a study of cytomegalovirus exposure and HLA in healthy donors. The PCR made use of 60 Vbeta and 13 Jbeta primers. The method was immunoSEQ multiplex PCR; TCRdb's version includes in-frame clones alone and lacks a portion of them. The sample has under 200,000 clones, and its top ten clones hold 2.1%. This clonotype was obtained from a man aged 25 to 40 in good health and CMV-seronegative. Sample: PBMCs. The chain recombines TRBV5-5 with TRBJ1-3; no firm D call. CDR3: CASSLADTVSGNTIYF. DNA for the CDR3: TGTGCCAGCAGCTTGGCCGACACTGTCTCTGGAAACACCATATATTTT. The whole variable domain, filled in from reference TRBV5-5 and TRBJ1-3, reads DAGVTQSPTHLIKTRGQQVTLRCSPISGHKSVSWYQQVLGQGPQFIFQYYEKEERGRGNFPDRFSARQFPNYSSELNVNALLLGDSALYLCASSLADTVSGNTIYFGEGSWLTVV.